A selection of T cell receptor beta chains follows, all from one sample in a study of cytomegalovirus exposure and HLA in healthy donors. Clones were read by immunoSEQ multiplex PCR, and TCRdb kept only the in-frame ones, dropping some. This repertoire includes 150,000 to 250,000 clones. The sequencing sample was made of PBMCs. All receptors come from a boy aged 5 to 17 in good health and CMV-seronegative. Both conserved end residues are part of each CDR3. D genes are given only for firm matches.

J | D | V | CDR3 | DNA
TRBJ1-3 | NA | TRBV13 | CASSLKGHTIYF | TGTGCCAGCAGCTTGAAGGGGCACACCATATATTTT
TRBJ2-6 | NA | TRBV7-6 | CASSLEGGGPGANVLTF | TGTGCCAGCAGCTTAGAGGGGGGGGGTCCCGGGGCCAACGTCCTGACTTTC
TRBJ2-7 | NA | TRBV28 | CASSLPPYEQYF | TGTGCCAGCAGTTTACCTCCCTACGAGCAGTACTTC
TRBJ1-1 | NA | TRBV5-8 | CASSLGTSNTEAFF | TGTGCCAGCAGCCTCGGGACATCGAACACTGAAGCTTTCTTT
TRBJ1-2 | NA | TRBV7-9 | CASSYRGRANYGYTF | TGTGCCAGCAGCTATAGGGGCCGAGCTAACTATGGCTACACCTTC
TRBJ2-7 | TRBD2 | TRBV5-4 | CASSEKRGPSYEQYF | TGTGCCAGCAGCGAAAAGCGGGGGCCCTCCTACGAGCAGTACTTC
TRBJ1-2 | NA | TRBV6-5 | CASSYPGQSEGYTF | TGTGCCAGCAGTTACCCAGGGCAGTCAGAAGGCTACACCTTC
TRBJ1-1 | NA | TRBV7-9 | CASSQNNIEAFF | TGTGCCAGCAGCCAAAACAACATTGAAGCTTTCTTT
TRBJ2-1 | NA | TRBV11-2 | CASSRPGPGNEQFF | TGTGCCAGCAGTCGCCCGGGCCCGGGAAATGAGCAGTTCTTC
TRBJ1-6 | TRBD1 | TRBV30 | CAWSVGQGNSPLHF | TGTGCCTGGAGTGTAGGACAGGGAAATTCACCCCTCCACTTT
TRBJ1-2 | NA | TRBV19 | CASRVPQGRYGYTF | TGTGCCAGTAGGGTACCTCAGGGTCGCTATGGCTACACCTTC